This T cell receptor beta chain was retrieved from a study of blood T cell repertoires in COVID-19. About the research overall: Sample material is recorded as cDNA or gDNA derived from T cells, B-cell-depleted T cells, or PBMCs.

Profiling relied on immunoSEQ multiplex PCR, and the TCRdb table lists in-frame clones only, not all of them. This sample has approximately 200,000 clones, with approximately 85% found just once. Categorization into cohorts depended on clinical history that participants reported. Either two negative PCRs, clearance, or symptom resolution qualified Cohort 3 donors as recovered. The CDR3 runs to 13 residues. The V end was cut by 8 bases, the J end by 0 bases, with 11 bases between. From germline, CDR1 is SQVTM and CDR2 ANQGSEA. The gene calls are TRBV29-1 and TRBJ1-3; D uncertain. Sequenced sample: PBMCs or T cells enriched from blood (not recorded which). The clonotype was recovered from a woman aged 25 to 39 who had recovered from COVID-19. CDR3 in DNA: TGCAGCTTCGTAGCCAGCTCTGGAAACACCATATATTTT. Translated, it gives CSFVASSGNTIYF.